This TCR beta chain was sequenced during a study of control samples from healthy donors and cancer patients. Method: immunoSEQ multiplex PCR; TCRdb's copy keeps in-frame clones and lacks some. The sample has 390,000 or so clones, approximately 92% seen once. Germline CDR1 SGHVS, CDR2 FNYEAQ. The CDR3 length is 15 residues. V was trimmed by 6 bases and J by 2 bases, leaving 17 bases between them. This sequence was found in a middle-aged man with head and neck cancer. Sequenced input: PBMCs. This rearrangement joins TRBV7-6 to TRBJ2-7; no clear D gene. DNA for the CDR3: TGTGCCAGCAGTCCCCGACCCCCTGAGCCCTACGAGCAGTACTTC. It yields the protein CASSPRPPEPYEQYF.